A single sample is the source of the 13 T cell receptor beta chains below, sequenced in a study of blood T cell repertoires in COVID-19 (TCRdb year 2020). Library generation was performed with the immunoSEQ multiplex PCR assay. This immuneACCESS table, as held by TCRdb, lists in-frame sequences with V and J called but not all clones. Of the missing ones, under half trace to an unresolved V gene in checked studies; the others have no known cause. The sample contains around 250,000 clones, 75% to 90% of them found a single time. Of the sample, around 2% is held by the ten largest clones. Sequencing was done on a sample of PBMCs or T cells enriched from blood (not recorded which). These TCRs come from a woman aged 45 to 65 who had recovered from COVID-19.

The gene calls are TRBV5-1 and TRBJ2-7; 9 nucleotides agree with TRBD1. V lost 4 bases to trimming and J lost 4 bases; unmatched junction nucleotides: 9. Germline values: CDR1 SGHRS, CDR2 YFSETQ. CDR3 length: 15 amino acids. The CDR3 here is CASSLTGGTVYEQYF. The CDR3 DNA reads TGCGCCAGCAGCCTGACAGGGGGGACAGTGTACGAGCAGTACTTC.

Note on this clone: Other DNA sequences within the sample encode an identical CDR3. The chain is built from TRBV19 and TRBJ1-5; TRBD1 matches at 8 bases. The CDR3 extends over 13 amino acids. V shed 6 bases, J shed 5 bases, and the junction held 3 bases outside the gene matches. Germline values: CDR1 LNHDA, CDR2 SQIVND (reference sequence). Here the CDR3 reads CASSDRGHQPQHF. CDR3 bases: TGTGCCAGTAGCGACAGGGGCCATCAGCCCCAGCATTTT.

This clone appeared a single time. The chain recombines TRBV18 with TRBJ2-2, with D hard to call. The CDR3 contains 13 residues. Germline V gene lookup returns CDR1 KGHSH and CDR2 LQKENI. V dropped 3 bases and J dropped 5 bases, with 7 bases sitting between them. CDR3 sequence (DNA): TGTGCCAGCTCACCCACAAAAACCGGGGAGCTGTTTTTT. Amino acid sequence: CASSPTKTGELFF.

This clone was seen once. CDR3 coding DNA: TGTGCCAGCAGCCAAGATTGGTCAGGGAGGCTCCTCCACTTT. The encoded protein is CASSQDWSGRLLHF. The chain has TRBV3-1 (or the pseudogene TRBV3-2) and TRBJ1-2; D is perhaps TRBD1 (5 bases). The closer fit of TRBJ1-6 to the DNA end suggests the J call may be wrong. Per germline, CDR1 LGHDT and CDR2 YNNKEL (reference sequence). The CDR3 sequence is 14 residues long.

This chain joins TRBV6-1 and TRBJ1-3; maybe TRBD1 (6 bases). From germline, CDR1 is MNHNS and CDR2 SASEGT. With 1 base removed from V and 0 bases from J, the gap between germline ends came to 7 bases. There are 15 residues in the CDR3. The CDR3 loop reads CASSEGTASGNTIYF. Here the CDR3 DNA reads TGTGCCAGCAGTGAAGGGACAGCCTCTGGAAACACCATATATTTT.

The chain uses TRBV7-2 and TRBJ2-7; TRBD2 aligns across 9 bases. The CDR3 runs 15 residues. The germline V gene encodes CDR1 SGHTA and CDR2 FQGNSA. The V gene end was trimmed by 4 bases and the J gene end by 3 bases; junction bases not matched to a gene: 7. The CDR3 DNA reads as TGTGCCAGCAGCTGGGGGGGACTAGCTTACTACGAGCAGTACTTC. Encoded protein: CASSWGGLAYYEQYF.

In its sample, this clone was seen a few times. This chain links TRBV7-9 with TRBJ2-1; 15 nucleotides agree with TRBD2. The CDR3 loop spans 16 amino acids. The germline V gene encodes CDR1 SEHNR and CDR2 FQNEAQ (reference sequence). J gave up 9 bases and V 4 bases, and 7 bases lay outside the gene matches. The CDR3 is CASSSPQGLAGGEQFF. In DNA, the CDR3 is TGTGCCAGCAGCTCCCCCCAGGGACTAGCGGGAGGTGAGCAGTTCTTC.

In its sample, this clone was seen a few times. The V gene is TRBV7-9, the J gene TRBJ2-7, with 8 bases matching TRBD1. Germline CDR1 is SEHNR and CDR2 is FQNEAQ (reference sequence). Trimming removed 4 bases from V and 7 bases from J; junction bases left unmatched: 12. The CDR3 covers 15 residues. The CDR3 nucleotides read TGTGCCAGCAGCTCCCCCGGGACAGGCGTGGGGGAGCAGTACTTC. Translated: CASSSPGTGVGEQYF. Full variable domain (rest looked up from reference TRBV7-9 and TRBJ2-7): DTGVSQNPRHKITKRGQNVTFRCDPISEHNRLYWYRQTLGQGPEFLTYFQNEAQLEKSRLLSDRFSAERPKGSFSTLEIQRTEQGDSAMYLCASSSPGTGVGEQYFGPGTRLTVT.

The chain joins TRBV9 to TRBJ2-1, with TRBD1 matching over 8 bases. J gave up 14 bases and V 2 bases, and 9 bases lay outside the gene matches. The CDR3 totals 13 residues. Germline CDR1 reads SGDLS; CDR2 reads YYNGEE. The CDR3 region is CASSVLQTGVKFF. Here the CDR3 DNA reads TGTGCCAGCAGCGTCCTACAGACAGGGGTAAAGTTCTTC.

V usage is TRBV10-1 and J usage is TRBJ1-3, with D possibly TRBD1 on 6 matching bases. Looked up from germline, CDR1 is WNHNN and CDR2 is SYGVQD (reference sequence). With 3 bases removed from V and 2 bases from J, the gap between germline ends came to 11 bases. This CDR3 region has 15 residues. The CDR3 region has the DNA TGCGCCAGCAGTGACGGCAGGGGAACTGGAAACACCATATATTTT. This gives the protein CASSDGRGTGNTIYF.

The rearrangement links TRBV27 to TRBJ1-2, with no clear D. The CDR3 contains 17 residues. V was pared by 3 bases and J by 3 bases, with 20 bases between. The germline CDR1 and CDR2 sequences are MNHEY and SMNVEV (reference sequence). The CDR3 here is CASSLRVITPGDYGYTF. Written as DNA, the CDR3 is TGTGCCAGCAGTTTGAGGGTCATAACCCCAGGAGACTATGGCTACACCTTC.

The V and J genes are TRBV20-1 and TRBJ2-4, with 8 nucleotides matching TRBD2. The CDR3 contains 13 residues. Trimming took 3 bases from V and 16 from J; bases not matched to a gene: 14. Per the germline V gene, CDR1 is DFQATT and CDR2 is SNEGSKA (reference sequence). CDR3 nucleotides: TGCAGTGCTAGTGCCCCGCCCGGGACTAGAGGTTACTTC. Its protein is CSASAPPGTRGYF.

The V call is TRBV27, the J call TRBJ2-7; D perhaps matches TRBD2 (5 bases). The V gene lost 5 bases and the J gene lost 6 bases, with 14 bases spanning the gap. CDR3 length: 13 residues. Germline values: CDR1 MNHEY, CDR2 SMNVEV (reference sequence). This CDR3 is CASSPLRDGEQYF. For the CDR3, the DNA is TGTGCCAGCAGTCCGTTGAGGGATGGCGAGCAGTACTTC.